Each of the 9 T cell receptor beta chains below was sequenced from the same sample in a study of radiotherapy plus CTLA-4 blockade in lung cancer. Sequencing used immunoSEQ multiplex PCR; TCRdb keeps in-frame clones, though not all of them. The sample shows tens of thousands of clones, less than 85% of them seen only once. The sequencing used peripheral blood, collected from a patient treated with radiotherapy plus ipilimumab. Every receptor here comes from a human donor with non-small cell lung cancer who had stable disease on radiotherapy plus ipilimumab.

The CDR3 is CASSQDRDYYGYTF. In nucleotides, the CDR3 is TGTGCCAGCAGCCAAGACAGGGACTACTATGGCTACACCTTC. The V gene is TRBV5-5, the J gene TRBJ1-2; 7 positions match TRBD1. This CDR3 has 14 residues. J was trimmed by 3 bases and V by 4 bases; bases with no gene match: 6. Germline assignment: CDR1 SGHKS and CDR2 YYEKEE (reference sequence).

The chain combines TRBV19 with TRBJ1-4; D ambiguous. Trimming took off 0 bases at V and 6 bases at J, with 5 bases between the two ends. This CDR3 region has 13 residues. The germline V gene has CDR1 LNHDA and CDR2 SQIVND (reference sequence). The CDR3 coding sequence is TGTGCCAGTAGTATAGACCGGGATGAAAAACTGTTTTTT. Translating it yields CASSIDRDEKLFF. Full variable domain (remainder filled in from reference TRBV19 and TRBJ1-4): DGGITQSPKYLFRKEGQNVTLSCEQNLNHDAMYWYRQDPGQGLRLIYYSQIVNDFQKGDIAEGYSVSREKKESFPLTVTSAQKNPTAFYLCASSIDRDEKLFFGSGTQLSVL.

This clone was seen only a few times. The chain combines TRBV6-5 with TRBJ2-7, with 8 bases matching TRBD1. CDR1 MNHEY and CDR2 SVGAGI come from the germline V gene. Trimming removed 2 bases from V and 4 bases from J; junction bases left unmatched: 7. CDR3 length: 15 amino acids. The CDR3 is CASSYGRGRSYEQYF. DNA for the CDR3: TGTGCCAGCAGTTACGGCAGGGGGCGATCTTACGAGCAGTACTTC.

This clone turned up a few times. The chain uses TRBV19 and TRBJ1-5; 8 positions agree with TRBD1. J lost 2 bases, V lost 5 bases, and 5 bases had no gene match. Germline assignment: CDR1 LNHDA and CDR2 SQIVND (reference sequence). The CDR3 runs to 15 residues. The CDR3 is CASSFRGLGNQPQHF. The CDR3 DNA reads TGTGCCAGTAGTTTCAGGGGGCTAGGCAATCAGCCCCAGCATTTT.

The CDR3 DNA reads as TGTGCCAGCAGTTTGGGACAGGGGGCTATGAACACTGAAGCTTTCTTT. This codes for CASSLGQGAMNTEAFF. The chain links TRBV6-5 to TRBJ1-1; the match to TRBD1 covers 12 bases. CDR1 MNHEY and CDR2 SVGAGI come from the germline V gene. V dropped 4 bases and J dropped 0; count of bases not matched to a gene: 3. The CDR3 length is 16 residues.

This clone was counted only a few times. This chain links TRBV7-9 with TRBJ2-7; D is undetermined. Trimming removed 3 bases at V and 7 bases at J, with 10 bases between. The germline V gene has CDR1 SEHNR and CDR2 FQNEAQ (reference sequence). The CDR3 is made up of 12 amino acids. The CDR3 region is CASSLVGQEQYF. CDR3 in DNA: TGTGCCAGCAGCTTGGTCGGGCAAGAGCAGTACTTC.

The chain has TRBV11-2 and TRBJ1-1; 11 bases agree with TRBD1. Germline assignment: CDR1 SGHAT and CDR2 FQNNGV. Unmatched junction bases numbered 3, after V lost 4 bases and J lost 11 bases. The CDR3 runs 12 residues. As DNA, the CDR3 is TGTGCCAGCAGCTGGGGACAGGGGGATGCTTTCTTT. It specifies CASSWGQGDAFF.

This rearrangement joins TRBV18 to TRBJ2-3; D is unclear. The V gene lost 3 bases and the J gene lost 7 bases, with 11 bases spanning the gap. Germline lookup yields CDR1 KGHSH and CDR2 LQKENI. This CDR3 has 13 residues. The CDR3 DNA reads TGTGCCAGCTCACCCGAGGACGGCCATACGCAGTATTTT. It is translated as CASSPEDGHTQYF.

The chain has TRBV10-2 and TRBJ1-2, with 11 bases that match TRBD1. Germline values: CDR1 WSHSY, CDR2 SAAADI. The V and J ends lost 6 bases and 12 bases, in that order; junction bases with no gene match: 6. The CDR3 totals 12 residues. The CDR3 loop reads CASSEGTGGNTF. Here the CDR3 DNA reads TGCGCCAGCAGCGAGGGGACAGGGGGTAACACCTTC.